This TCR beta chain was profiled in a study of T-cell memory formation after mild COVID-19. The TCR alpha and TCR beta cDNA libraries, bearing sample barcodes and UMIs, were generated by 5'RACE using constant-segment primers. From the 5' RACE reads, TCRdb called clonotypes with MiXCR, one entry per CDR3 protein. The sample lists almost 550,000 distinct CDR3 sequences; roughly 21% were seen once. This CDR3 comprises 15 residues. Germline CDR1 DFQATT, CDR2 SNEGSKA (reference sequence). V lost 1 base to trimming and J lost 9 bases; unmatched junction nucleotides: 11. The receptor comes from an adult woman who had mild COVID-19 (a few samples of this study predate the infection). Cell type and time point are not known. What was sequenced was PBMCs or a T cell subset sorted from them (not recorded which). This chain uses TRBV20-1 with TRBJ2-1, with 8 bases identical to TRBD1. CDR3 nucleotides: TGCAGTGCTAGAGTCCTCTCTGGACAGGGCGGTGAGCAGTTCTTC. It codes for CSARVLSGQGGEQFF.